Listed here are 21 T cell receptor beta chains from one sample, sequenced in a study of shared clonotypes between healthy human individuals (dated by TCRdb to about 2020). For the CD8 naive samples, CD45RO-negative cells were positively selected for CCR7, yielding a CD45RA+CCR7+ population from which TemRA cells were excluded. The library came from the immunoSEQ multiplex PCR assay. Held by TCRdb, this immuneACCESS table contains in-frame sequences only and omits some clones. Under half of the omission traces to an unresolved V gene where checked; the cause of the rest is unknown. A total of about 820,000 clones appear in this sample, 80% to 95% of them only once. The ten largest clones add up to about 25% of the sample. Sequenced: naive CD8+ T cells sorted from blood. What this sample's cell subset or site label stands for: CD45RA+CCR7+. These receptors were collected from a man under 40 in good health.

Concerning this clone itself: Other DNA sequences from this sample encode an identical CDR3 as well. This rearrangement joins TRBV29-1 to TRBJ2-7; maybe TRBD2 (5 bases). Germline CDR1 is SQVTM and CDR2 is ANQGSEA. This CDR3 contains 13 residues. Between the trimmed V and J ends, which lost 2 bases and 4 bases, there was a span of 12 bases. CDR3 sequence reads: CSVETGNRYEQYF. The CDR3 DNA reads TGCAGCGTTGAAACCGGGAATCGGTACGAGCAGTACTTC.

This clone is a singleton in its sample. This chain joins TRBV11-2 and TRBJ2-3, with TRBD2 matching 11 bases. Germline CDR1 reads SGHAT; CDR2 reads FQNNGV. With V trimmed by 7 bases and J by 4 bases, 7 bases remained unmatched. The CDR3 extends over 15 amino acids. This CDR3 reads CASTRLAGSADTQYF. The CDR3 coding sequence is TGTGCCAGCACCCGACTAGCGGGATCGGCAGATACGCAGTATTTT.

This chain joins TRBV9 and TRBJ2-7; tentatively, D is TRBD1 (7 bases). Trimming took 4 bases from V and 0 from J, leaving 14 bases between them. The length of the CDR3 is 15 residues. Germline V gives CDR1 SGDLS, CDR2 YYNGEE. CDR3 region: CASSTSGGFSYEQYF. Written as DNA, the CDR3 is TGTGCCAGCAGCACCTCAGGGGGGTTCTCCTACGAGCAGTACTTC.

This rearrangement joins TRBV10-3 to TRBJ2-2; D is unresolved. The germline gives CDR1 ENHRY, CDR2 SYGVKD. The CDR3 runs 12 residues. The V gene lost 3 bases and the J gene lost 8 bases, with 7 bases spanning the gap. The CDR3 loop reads CAISDFRGELFF. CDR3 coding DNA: TGTGCCATCAGTGACTTTAGAGGGGAGCTGTTTTTT.

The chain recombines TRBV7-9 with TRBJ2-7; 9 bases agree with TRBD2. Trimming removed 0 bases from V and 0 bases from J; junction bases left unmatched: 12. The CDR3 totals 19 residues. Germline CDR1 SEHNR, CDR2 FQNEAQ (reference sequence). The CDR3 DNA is TGTGCCAGCAGCTTAGCGAGACCTACGACTAGCGGACACTCCTACGAGCAGTACTTC. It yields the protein CASSLARPTTSGHSYEQYF.

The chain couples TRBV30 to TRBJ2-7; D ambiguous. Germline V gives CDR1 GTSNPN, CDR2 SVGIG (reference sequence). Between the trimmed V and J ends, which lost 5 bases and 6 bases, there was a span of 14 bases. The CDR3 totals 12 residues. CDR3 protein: CAWGDLSREQYF. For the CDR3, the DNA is TGTGCCTGGGGCGATCTTAGTCGCGAGCAGTACTTC.

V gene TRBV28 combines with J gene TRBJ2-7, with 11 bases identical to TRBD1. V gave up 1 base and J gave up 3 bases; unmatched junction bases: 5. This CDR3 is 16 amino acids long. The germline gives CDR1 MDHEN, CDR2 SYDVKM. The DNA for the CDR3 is TGTGCCAGCAGTTTATTCGGGACAGGGGGTTTCTACGAGCAGTACTTC. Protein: CASSLFGTGGFYEQYF.

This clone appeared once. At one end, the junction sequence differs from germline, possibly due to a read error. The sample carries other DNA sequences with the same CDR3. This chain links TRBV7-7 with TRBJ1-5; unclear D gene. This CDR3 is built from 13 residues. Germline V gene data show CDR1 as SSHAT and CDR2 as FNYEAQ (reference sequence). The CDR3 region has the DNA TGTGCTAGCAGCTTAGCGTTAGGTCAGCCCCAGCATTTT. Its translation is CASSLALGQPQHF. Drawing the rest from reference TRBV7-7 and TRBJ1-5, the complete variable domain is GAGVSQSPRYKVTKRGQDVTLRCDPISSHATLYWYQQALGQGPEFLTYFNYEAQPDKSGLPSDRFSAERPEGSISTLTIQRTEQRDSAMYRCASSLALGQPQHFGDGTRLSIL.

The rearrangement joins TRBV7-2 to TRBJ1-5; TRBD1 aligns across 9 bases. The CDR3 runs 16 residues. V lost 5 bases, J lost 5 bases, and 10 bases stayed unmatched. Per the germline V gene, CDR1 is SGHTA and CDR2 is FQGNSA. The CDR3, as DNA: TGTGCCAGCAGCGCTCCCTCACAGGGGGCATATCAGCCCCAGCATTTT. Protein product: CASSAPSQGAYQPQHF. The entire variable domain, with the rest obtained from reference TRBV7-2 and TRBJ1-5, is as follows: GAGVSQSPSNKVTEKGKDVELRCDPISGHTALYWYRQSLGQGLEFLIYFQGNSAPDKSGLPSDRFSAERTGGSVSTLTIQRTQQEDSAVYLCASSAPSQGAYQPQHFGDGTRLSIL.

CDR3 region: CASSYRGLAGTDTQYF. Written as DNA, the CDR3 is TGTGCCAGCAGTTACCGAGGACTAGCGGGGACAGATACGCAGTATTTT. The chain has TRBV6-5 and TRBJ2-3; 12 positions match TRBD2. Germline V gene sequence: CDR1 MNHEY, CDR2 SVGAGI. This CDR3 is built from 16 residues. Trimming at V came to 2 bases and at J to 3 bases, leaving 3 bases not matched to a gene.

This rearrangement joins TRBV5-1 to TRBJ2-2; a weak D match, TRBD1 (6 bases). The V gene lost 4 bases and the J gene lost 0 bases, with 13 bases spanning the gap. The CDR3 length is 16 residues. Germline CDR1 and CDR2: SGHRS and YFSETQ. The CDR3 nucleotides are TGCGCCAGCAGCCCACCGGACAGCTCGAACACCGGGGAGCTGTTTTTT. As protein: CASSPPDSSNTGELFF. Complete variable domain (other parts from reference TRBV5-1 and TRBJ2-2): KAGVTQTPRYLIKTRGQQVTLSCSPISGHRSVSWYQQTPGQGLQFLFEYFSETQRNKGNFPGRFSGRQFSNSRSEMNVSTLELGDSALYLCASSPPDSSNTGELFFGEGSRLTVL.

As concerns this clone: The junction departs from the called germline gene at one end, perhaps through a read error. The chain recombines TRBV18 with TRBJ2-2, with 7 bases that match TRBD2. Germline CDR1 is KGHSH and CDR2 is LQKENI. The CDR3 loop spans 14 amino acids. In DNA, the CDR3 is TGTGCCAGCTCACCACCGGGGGGGACCGCGGAGCTGTTTTTT. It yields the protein CASSPPGGTAELFF.

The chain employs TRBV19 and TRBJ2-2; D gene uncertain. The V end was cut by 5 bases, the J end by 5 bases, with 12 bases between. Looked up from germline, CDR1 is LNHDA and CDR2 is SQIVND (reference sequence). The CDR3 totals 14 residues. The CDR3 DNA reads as TGTGCCAGTAGTCCACTTAGCCTTACCGGGGAGCTGTTTTTT. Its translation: CASSPLSLTGELFF.

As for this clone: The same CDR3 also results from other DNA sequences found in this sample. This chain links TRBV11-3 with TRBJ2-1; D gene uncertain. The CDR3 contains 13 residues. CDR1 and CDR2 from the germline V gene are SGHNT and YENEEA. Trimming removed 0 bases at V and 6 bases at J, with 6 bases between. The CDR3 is CASSLEFGNEQFF. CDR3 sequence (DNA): TGTGCCAGCAGCTTAGAATTCGGCAATGAGCAGTTCTTC.

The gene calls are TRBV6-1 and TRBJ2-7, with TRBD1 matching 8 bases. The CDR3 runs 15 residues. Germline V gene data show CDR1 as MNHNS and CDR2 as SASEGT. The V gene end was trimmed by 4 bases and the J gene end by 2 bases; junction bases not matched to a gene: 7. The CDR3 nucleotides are TGTGCCAGCAGTGCTCGACAGGGGACGCCCTACGAGCAGTACTTC. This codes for CASSARQGTPYEQYF.

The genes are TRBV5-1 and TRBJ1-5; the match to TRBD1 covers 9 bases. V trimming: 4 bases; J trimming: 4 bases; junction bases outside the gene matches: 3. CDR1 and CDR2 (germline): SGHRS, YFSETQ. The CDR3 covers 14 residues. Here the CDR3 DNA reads TGCGCCAGCAGCATCGGACAGGGGAATCAGCCCCAGCATTTT. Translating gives CASSIGQGNQPQHF. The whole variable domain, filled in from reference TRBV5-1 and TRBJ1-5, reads KAGVTQTPRYLIKTRGQQVTLSCSPISGHRSVSWYQQTPGQGLQFLFEYFSETQRNKGNFPGRFSGRQFSNSRSEMNVSTLELGDSALYLCASSIGQGNQPQHFGDGTRLSIL.

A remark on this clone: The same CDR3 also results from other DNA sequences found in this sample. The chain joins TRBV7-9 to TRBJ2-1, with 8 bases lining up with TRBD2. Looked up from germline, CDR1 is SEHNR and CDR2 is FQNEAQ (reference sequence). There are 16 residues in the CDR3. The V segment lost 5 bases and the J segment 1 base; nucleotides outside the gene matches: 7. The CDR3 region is CASSPTGTSSYNEQFF. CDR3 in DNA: TGTGCCAGCAGCCCCACCGGGACTAGTTCCTACAATGAGCAGTTCTTC.

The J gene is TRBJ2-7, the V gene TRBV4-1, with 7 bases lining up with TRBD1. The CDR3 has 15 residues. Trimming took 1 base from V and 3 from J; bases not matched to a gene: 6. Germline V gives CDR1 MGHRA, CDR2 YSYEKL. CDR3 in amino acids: CASSQVRTGLYEQYF. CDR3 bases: TGCGCCAGCAGCCAAGTTCGGACAGGCCTCTACGAGCAGTACTTC.

CDR3 DNA sequence: TGCGCCATCCGAGCGTGGGACAGGGGCTGGCCCCAGCATTTT. Translated, it gives CAIRAWDRGWPQHF. The V call is TRBV10-1, the J call TRBJ1-5; 10 bases fit TRBD1. The CDR3 has 14 residues. After removal of 10 bases from V and 9 bases from J, the junction contained 12 bases not matched to a gene. The germline V gene has CDR1 WNHNN and CDR2 SYGVQD (reference sequence).

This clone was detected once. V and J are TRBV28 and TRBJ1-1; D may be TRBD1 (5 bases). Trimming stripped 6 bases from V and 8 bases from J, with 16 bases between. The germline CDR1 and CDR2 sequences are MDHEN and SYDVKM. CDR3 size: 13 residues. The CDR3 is CASRTTPRGEAFF. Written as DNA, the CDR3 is TGTGCCAGCAGGACTACCCCCCGGGGGGAAGCTTTCTTT.

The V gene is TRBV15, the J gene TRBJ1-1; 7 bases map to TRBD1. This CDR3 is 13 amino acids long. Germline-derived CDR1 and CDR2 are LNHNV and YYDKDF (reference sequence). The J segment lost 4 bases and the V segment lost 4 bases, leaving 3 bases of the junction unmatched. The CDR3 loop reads CATSTRGSTEAFF. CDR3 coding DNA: TGTGCCACCAGCACCAGGGGGAGCACTGAAGCTTTCTTT.